This TCR beta chain appears in the sequencing data of a study of CD8 T cells in ankylosing spondylitis. Study-wide results and limits: Researchers reportedly found disease-linked clones significantly enriched in matched ankylosing spondylitis synovial fluid. Disease-linked clones were CD8+ and relatively rare in peripheral blood. Past research had described some motif variants in reactive arthritis synovial fluid and blood.

With molecular barcodes, quantitative 5'-RACE was used to make the TCR beta libraries. TCRdb re-analysed the 5' RACE reads in MiXCR, keeping a single row per CDR3 protein. Counted here are under 170,000 distinct CDR3 sequences, under 45% occurring once; the ten biggest clones make up roughly 15%. From germline, CDR1 is KGHDR and CDR2 SFDVKD. With V trimmed by 5 bases and J by 6 bases, 12 bases remained unmatched. The CDR3 extends over 17 amino acids. Of note for this clonotype: The antigen is unknown.

The sample was synovial fluid, either unsorted or a sorted T cell fraction (not recorded which). The rearrangement joins TRBV24-1 to TRBJ2-1, with 10 bases identical to TRBD2. The sequence was obtained from a male donor with ankylosing spondylitis. CDR3 DNA: TGTGCCACCAGTGGTCGGACTAGCGGTGATATGTTCAATGAGCAGTTCTTC. Translating gives CATSGRTSGDMFNEQFF.